This TCR beta chain was captured in a study of T cell responses to AZD1222 COVID-19 vaccine. Findings and caveats of the study: Reports say nearly half of spike-specific TCRs go after unmutated variant regions. Donor demographics were predominantly white British with a female majority; clonal diversity may be underestimated.

The protocol was immunoSEQ multiplex PCR, while the TCRdb copy is restricted to in-frame clones and leaves out a portion. The sample has about 180,000 clones; about 90% are singletons. For this clone: Antigen unknown.

The TCR comes from an adult who received the AZD1222 COVID-19 vaccine. The material sequenced was peripheral blood, taken 28 days after the second AZD1222 dose.

CDR3 in amino acids: CASSLSGEKLFF. The CDR3 DNA reads TGTGCCAGCAGCTTATCAGGGGAAAAACTGTTTTTT. V and J are TRBV7-8 and TRBJ1-4; TRBD1 might be the D (5 bases). The CDR3 is 12 residues long. The V end was cut by 2 bases, the J end by 8 bases, with 6 bases between. Germline assignment: CDR1 SGHVS and CDR2 FQNEAQ.